The rows below give T cell receptor beta chains drawn from one sample of a study of early T cells in non-severe SARS-CoV-2 infection. One entry per CDR3 protein, called by TCRdb with MiXCR from the 5' RACE reads. The table lists some 120,000 distinct CDR3 sequences, more than 12% of them singletons. The sequenced sample was whole blood. The receptors originated from an adult who was a healthcare worker with PCR-confirmed SARS-CoV-2 infection or an uninfected control (not recorded which). CDR3s include the opening cysteine and the closing phenylalanine or tryptophan. The D gene is left open where the match is weak. Clone size is given for some rows only: seen once, a few or many times, or a class if the clone is expanded.

v_gene,j_gene,abundance,d_gene,CDR3nt,CDR3aa
TRBV5-1,TRBJ2-4,NA,TRBD1,TGCGCCAGCAGCTCCGGGACAGGGGGAGACATTCAGTACTTC,CASSSGTGGDIQYF
TRBV30,TRBJ1-6,NA,NA,TGTGCCTGGACCCCAGGACCGCTTAATTCACCCCTCCACTTT,CAWTPGPLNSPLHF
TRBV7-9,TRBJ1-2,NA,TRBD1,TGTGCCAGCAGCTTCTTGGGACAGGGGACCGTCTATGGCTACACCTTC,CASSFLGQGTVYGYTF
TRBV12-3/TRBV12-4,TRBJ2-7,few,NA,TGTGCCAGCAGTTCCCACAGGGATCCATACGAGCAGTACTTC,CASSSHRDPYEQYF
TRBV7-9,TRBJ1-2,few,NA,TGTGCCAGCAGCTTAGTCTACGGCAGGGAACGCTACACCTTC,CASSLVYGRERYTF
TRBV2,TRBJ2-5,NA,NA,TGTGCCAGCAGTGAGAACATCCAAGAGACCCAGTACTTC,CASSENIQETQYF
TRBV5-1,TRBJ1-1,once,NA,TGCGCCAGCAGCTTGGGGCTGGACAGTTACACTGAAGCTTTCTTT,CASSLGLDSYTEAFF
TRBV5-1,TRBJ2-7,few,NA,TGCGCCAGCAGCTTGGAAGGGAACGAGCAGTACTTC,CASSLEGNEQYF
TRBV29-1,TRBJ2-1,few,TRBD2,TGCAGCGTTGAAAGTGGCGGGGGGGCATCTGGCGATGAGCAGTTCTTC,CSVESGGGASGDEQFF
TRBV27,TRBJ2-1,NA,NA,TGTGCCAGCAGTATCGCACCGGGACTCAACTCCAATGAGCAGTTCTTC,CASSIAPGLNSNEQFF
TRBV12-3/TRBV12-4,TRBJ2-3,once,TRBD2,TGTGCCAGCAGTTTAACTAGCGAATCAGATACGCAGTATTTT,CASSLTSESDTQYF
TRBV4-1,TRBJ1-6,many,TRBD1,TGCGCCAGCAGACGGTTCGGGACAGGGGATAATTCACCCCTCCACTTT,CASRRFGTGDNSPLHF
TRBV7-9,TRBJ1-4,NA,NA,TGTGCCAGCAGCCGTGGACACCTTCCCTCCTCTAATGAAAAACTGTTTTTT,CASSRGHLPSSNEKLFF
TRBV7-2,TRBJ2-2,many,TRBD1,TGTGCCAGCAGGACAGGGGGCAACACCGGGGAGCTGTTTTTT,CASRTGGNTGELFF
TRBV20-1,TRBJ2-7,many,NA,TGCAGTGCCGGGGCGGGCTCGACAGACACCTACGAGCAGTACTTC,CSAGAGSTDTYEQYF
TRBV18,TRBJ1-2,NA,NA,TGTGCCAGCTCCCCGGTGGAAGGAATCAACTATGGCTACACCTTC,CASSPVEGINYGYTF
TRBV19,TRBJ2-3,NA,NA,TGTGCCAGTCGGCCCGGACAGTTTAGCACAGATACGCAGTATTTT,CASRPGQFSTDTQYF
TRBV20-1,TRBJ2-1,NA,TRBD1,TGCAGTGCTAGCCCGAAGGGACAGGCGAACTACAATGAGCAGTTCTTC,CSASPKGQANYNEQFF
TRBV6-1,TRBJ1-4,NA,NA,TGTGCCAGCAGTGAATCGGCAGCTAATGAAAAACTGTTTTTT,CASSESAANEKLFF
TRBV30,TRBJ2-5,few,NA,TGTGCCTGGAGTCGCAGGACCCAAGAGACCCAGTACTTC,CAWSRRTQETQYF
TRBV9,TRBJ1-2,NA,NA,TGTGCCAGCAGCGTAGGAAGGGGAGGTAACTATGGCTACACCTTC,CASSVGRGGNYGYTF
TRBV10-3,TRBJ1-4,NA,NA,TGTGCCATCAGCGACACGAATGAAAAACTGTTTTTT,CAISDTNEKLFF
TRBV30,TRBJ2-3,NA,NA,TGTGCCTGGACGGCAGGGCTCCTTAGCACAGATACGCAGTATTTT,CAWTAGLLSTDTQYF
TRBV6-5,TRBJ2-5,few,NA,TGTGCCAGCAGCACCGGGACGCGCGGGACCCAGTACTTC,CASSTGTRGTQYF
TRBV3-1,TRBJ2-7,NA,NA,TGTGCCAGCAGCCCCCAAGGGGTGCGCGAGCAGTACTTC,CASSPQGVREQYF
TRBV19,TRBJ2-4,few,TRBD1,TGTGCCAGTAGCTCGAGGGACAGAGGAAACATTCAGTACTTC,CASSSRDRGNIQYF
TRBV20-1,TRBJ2-7,NA,NA,TGCAGTGCTAGCACAGGGACCTACGAGCAGTACTTC,CSASTGTYEQYF
TRBV7-9,TRBJ1-2,few,NA,TGTGCCAGCAGCCCGAAAGGGAACTATGGCTACACCTTC,CASSPKGNYGYTF
TRBV7-9,TRBJ1-1,few,TRBD1,TGTGCCAGCACCGGGACAGTGAACACTGAAGCTTTCTTT,CASTGTVNTEAFF
TRBV12-3/TRBV12-4,TRBJ2-1,NA,TRBD1,TGTGCCAGCACCCTCACAGGGGAATTATACAATGAGCAGTTCTTC,CASTLTGELYNEQFF
TRBV5-1,TRBJ2-7,NA,TRBD2,TGCGCCAGCAGCTTGGATTCCGCTAGCGGGGGATTACAGTACTTC,CASSLDSASGGLQYF
TRBV12-3/TRBV12-4,TRBJ2-7,NA,NA,TGTGCCAGCGGAGTTGGCCGGGGCCTCACCTACGAGCAGTACTTC,CASGVGRGLTYEQYF
TRBV5-1,TRBJ2-1,NA,TRBD1,TGCGCCAGCAGCCCAGGGACAGGGGTGGGTGAGCAGTTCTTC,CASSPGTGVGEQFF
TRBV5-1,TRBJ2-1,many,NA,TGCGCCAGCAGCTTGAGTCTTTCAAACGAGCAGTTCTTC,CASSLSLSNEQFF
TRBV3-1,TRBJ2-6,many,NA,TGTGCCAGCAGCCAAGATCGCCTTTTAGACCTCTCTGGGGCCAACGTCCTGACTTTC,CASSQDRLLDLSGANVLTF
TRBV11-1,TRBJ2-1,NA,NA,TGTGCCAGCAGCCGGGACCTGTTCAGGGTGTTCTTC,CASSRDLFRVFF
TRBV6-1,TRBJ2-1,NA,NA,TGTGCCAGCCGGCCCCAGGGGAGGGGGCGCTTTATGGATGAGCAGTTCTTC,CASRPQGRGRFMDEQFF
TRBV5-1,TRBJ1-4,few,TRBD1,TGCGCCAGCAGCGCAGGGGGCTCTAATGAAAAACTGTTTTTT,CASSAGGSNEKLFF
TRBV7-8,TRBJ2-6,few,NA,TGTGCCAGCAGTAAATTGGCCTCTGGGGCCAACGTCCTGACTTTC,CASSKLASGANVLTF
TRBV7-9,TRBJ2-4,NA,NA,TGTGCCAGCAGCTTAGGACTAGCCAAAAACATTCAGTACTTC,CASSLGLAKNIQYF
TRBV25-1,TRBJ1-5,NA,TRBD1,TGTGCCAGCCAGGGGGTCCTCCCTTTTAGCAATCAGCCCCAGCATTTT,CASQGVLPFSNQPQHF
TRBV13,TRBJ1-6,many,TRBD1,TGTGCCAGCAGCAGACAGGGAGTGGGCAATTCACCCCTCCACTTT,CASSRQGVGNSPLHF
TRBV30,TRBJ2-1,few,TRBD2,TGTGCCTTCCCTAGCGGGGGAGGGAATGAGCAGTTCTTC,CAFPSGGGNEQFF
TRBV12-3/TRBV12-4,TRBJ2-7,many,NA,TGTGCCAGCAGCCCACAGGGACTCCCCTACGAGCAGTACTTC,CASSPQGLPYEQYF
TRBV27,TRBJ1-1,many,NA,TGTGCCAGCAGTCTTGGATCCGTTCAGGAAGCTTTCTTT,CASSLGSVQEAFF
TRBV11-2,TRBJ2-5,NA,TRBD1,TGTGCCAGCAGCCCGCTAGGGGGCGTCCAAGAGACCCAGTACTTC,CASSPLGGVQETQYF
TRBV20-1,TRBJ1-5,NA,NA,TGCAGTGCTAGAGATCGTCAGAAGTCCAATCAGCCCCAGCATTTT,CSARDRQKSNQPQHF
TRBV12-3/TRBV12-4,TRBJ1-5,few,TRBD1,TGTGCCAGCGGGTGGGGACAGGGTCAGCATTTT,CASGWGQGQHF
TRBV5-1,TRBJ2-2,NA,TRBD1,TGCGCCAGCACCTTCAGGACAGGAAACACCGGGGAACTGTTTTTT,CASTFRTGNTGELFF
TRBV29-1,TRBJ2-3,NA,TRBD2,TGCAGCGATAACCGGGACTACGTAGATACGCAGTATTTT,CSDNRDYVDTQYF
TRBV29-1,TRBJ1-6,few,NA,TGCAGCGTTGAAGATGGGGTGGCGTCACCCCTCCACTTT,CSVEDGVASPLHF